The present entry profiles one T cell receptor beta chain with its context. Via MiXCR, TCRdb re-called the 5' RACE reads, giving one row per CDR3 protein. The sample has 500,000 to 550,000 distinct CDR3 sequences; about a fifth are singletons. These data come from a study of identical twins. CDR3 length: 15 amino acids. Germline loops: CDR1 SGHRS, CDR2 YFSETQ. With 0 bases removed from V and 2 bases from J, the gap between germline ends came to 11 bases. The data were also submitted as part of a second study, on yellow fever vaccine responses in identical twins.

The V and J genes are TRBV5-1 and TRBJ2-5; D may be TRBD1 (5 bases). The TCR comes from a woman aged 18-30 years in good health. Sequenced input: CD4+ T cells sorted from blood. CDR3 sequence reads: CASSLAGPFQETQYF. For the CDR3, the DNA is TGCGCCAGCAGCTTGGCAGGGCCCTTTCAAGAGACCCAGTACTTC.